This T cell receptor beta chain was obtained from a study of blood T cells in healthy people across ages. Whole-study results and caveats: There were more naive CD4+ cells and higher diversity in long-lived donors than in aged donors.

This clonotype was seen a few times. Its antigen remains unidentified. The germline V gene encodes CDR1 MGHRA and CDR2 YSYEKL. CDR3 length equals 14 residues. V lost 1 base to trimming and J lost 5 bases, with 12 bases between them. Primed by a sample-barcoded 5' primer and a J-beta primer mix, a second PCR proceeded for roughly 6 to 12 cycles. TCRdb used MiXCR to reprocess the 5' RACE reads, holding one entry per CDR3 protein. The sample includes 540,000 or so distinct CDR3 sequences, about 25% of them seen just once. This sample was shared with a second study, whose subject was T cells of mothers and their children. That report adds: All extracted RNA went into cDNA synthesis, about 1.4 ug per 15 ul. Reads recorded for TCR beta CDR3 numbered over 10 million per mother and about 3 million per child.

Sequenced material: blood. The V call is TRBV4-1, the J call TRBJ2-7, with a tentative D call TRBD1 (5 bases). The sequence derives from a boy aged 5-17 years in good health. This chain's CDR3 is CASSQGTRVDEQYF. CDR3 DNA sequence: TGCGCCAGCAGCCAAGGGACAAGGGTGGACGAGCAGTACTTC.